This TCR beta chain was recovered during a study of T-cell reconstitution after alpha-beta-depleted transplantation in children. Broader study findings: The origin of high day-60 TCRbeta diversity in some patients lay in surviving recipient T cells and thymic progenitors. Diversity and T-cell counts at one year after transplant derived mostly from new T cells. Several hundred expanded graft clones reportedly gave rise to the alpha-beta T cells present about two months after transplant.

For TCRbeta, the library was prepared with unique molecular identifiers. TCRdb used MiXCR to reprocess the PCR reads, holding one entry per CDR3 protein. Of about a million distinct CDR3 sequences listed, 25% to 30% are singletons. This clonotype has only a few counts. What it recognizes is unknown. The V gene lost 7 bases and the J gene lost 2 bases, with 19 bases spanning the gap. Looked up from germline, CDR1 is SGHRS and CDR2 is YFSETQ. This CDR3 has 15 residues. Sequences were derived from PBMCs, mostly from graft donor cells, sampled 360 days after TCRalphabeta/CD19-depleted stem cell transplant. The chain couples TRBV5-1 to TRBJ2-7; D is uncertain. This sequence was found in a boy younger than two who had a stem cell transplant for SCID, so the T cells may come from the graft donor. Written as DNA, the CDR3 is TGCGCCAGCTCGAATATCGCGGTGCCGGCCTACGAGCAGTACTTC. Protein product: CASSNIAVPAYEQYF.